This TCR beta chain was captured in a study of T cell responses to AZD1222 COVID-19 vaccine. The method was immunoSEQ multiplex PCR; TCRdb's version includes in-frame clones alone and lacks a portion of them. Of over 100,000 clones listed, about 90% were seen once; the top ten hold 1.7%. This CDR3 has 15 residues. CDR1 and CDR2 (germline): LGHDT, YNNKEL (reference sequence). Trimming pared 1 base from V and 8 bases from J, leaving 14 bases between. Study-wide results and caveats: Donors, mostly white British, included more females; clonal diversity was possibly underestimated.

Turning to this clone: Its target is unknown.

The source was peripheral blood, collected on day 0 of AZD1222 vaccination. V is TRBV3-1 (or the pseudogene TRBV3-2) and J is TRBJ1-4, with D possibly being TRBD1 (5 bases). This clonotype originated in an adult in good health. The CDR3 nucleotides read TGTGCCAGCAGCCAAGGGGGAGCGACAGTAGAAAAACTGTTTTTT. It encodes CASSQGGATVEKLFF.